This entry lists 21 T cell receptor beta chains sequenced from one sample in a study of blood T cell repertoires in COVID-19. Here immunoSEQ multiplex PCR was the method, and the copy in TCRdb shows in-frame clones only, minus some. The sample lists around 290,000 clones, about nine tenths occurring once. Material: PBMCs or T cells enriched from blood (not recorded which). All receptors come from a woman between 25 and 40 years old who had recovered from COVID-19.

The count of this clone is one. DNA of the CDR3: TGTGCCAGCACTAAACACGGGACTAGCGGAAACAATGAGCAGTTCTTC. This codes for CASTKHGTSGNNEQFF. The chain carries TRBV3-1 (or the pseudogene TRBV3-2) and TRBJ2-1; 11 bases are a match to TRBD2. Germline V gene lookup returns CDR1 LGHDT and CDR2 YNNKEL (reference sequence). Germline trimming cut 7 bases from V and 5 bases from J; bases unmatched to any gene: 10. The CDR3 is 16 amino acids.

The rearrangement links TRBV7-9 to TRBJ1-4; D remains unclear. Germline values: CDR1 SEHNR, CDR2 FQNEAQ (reference sequence). CDR3 length equals 14 residues. V lost 3 bases, J lost 2 bases, and 7 bases lay in between. The CDR3, as DNA: TGTGCCAGCAGCTTTCGGGGTACTAATGAAAAACTGTTTTTT. Protein sequence: CASSFRGTNEKLFF.

This chain joins TRBV28 and TRBJ1-2; TRBD1 is a possible D gene (5 bases). The germline V gene has CDR1 MDHEN and CDR2 SYDVKM. CDR3 length: 16 amino acids. V was trimmed by 5 bases and J by 0 bases, leaving 16 bases between them. CDR3 nucleotides: TGTGCCAGCAGTGACACGACAGCAAGACCTAACTATGGCTACACCTTC. As protein: CASSDTTARPNYGYTF.

The chain has TRBV3-1 (or the pseudogene TRBV3-2) and TRBJ2-3, with D possibly TRBD1 on 6 matching bases. CDR3 size: 13 residues. Germline V gene data show CDR1 as LGHDT and CDR2 as YNNKEL (reference sequence). Trimming cost V 7 bases and J 4 bases, with 12 bases left between them. The CDR3 loop is CASKGDYSDTQYF. CDR3 nucleotides: TGTGCCAGCAAGGGGGATTATTCAGATACGCAGTATTTT.

This clone was observed a handful of times. The chain links TRBV28 to TRBJ1-5, with TRBD1 matching over 10 bases. Germline CDR1 is MDHEN and CDR2 is SYDVKM. V gave up 8 bases and J gave up 6 bases; unmatched junction bases: 7. The CDR3 totals 14 residues. CDR3 amino acids: CASLRDRGSQPQHF. CDR3 nucleotide sequence: TGTGCCAGCCTCCGGGACAGGGGTAGTCAGCCCCAGCATTTT.

The chain joins TRBV9 to TRBJ1-1; possible D gene TRBD1, 5 bases. The CDR3 contains 15 residues. CDR1 and CDR2 (germline): SGDLS, YYNGEE. V was shortened by 7 bases and J by 8 bases, with 24 bases between the two germline ends. The CDR3 spells CASGSQPTVTVEAFF. CDR3 coding DNA: TGTGCCAGCGGGTCACAACCGACAGTTACCGTGGAAGCTTTCTTT. Together with reference TRBV9 and TRBJ1-1, the CDR3 gives the full variable domain: DSGVTQTPKHLITATGQRVTLRCSPRSGDLSVYWYQQSLDQGLQFLIQYYNGEERAKGNILERFSAQQFPDLHSELNLSSLELGDSALYFCASGSQPTVTVEAFFGQGTRLTVV.

The V gene is TRBV2, the J gene TRBJ1-2; 8 bases agree with TRBD1. CDR3 length: 13 amino acids. Germline-derived CDR1 and CDR2 are SNHLY and FYNNEI. V shed 6 bases and J 7 bases; nucleotides not matched to a gene: 7. The CDR3 loop is CASREDRVSGYTF. In DNA form, the CDR3 reads TGTGCCAGCAGAGAGGACAGGGTTAGTGGCTACACCTTC.

This chain connects TRBV9 to TRBJ2-4; D may be TRBD1 (5 bases). V lost 5 bases and J lost 2, with 17 bases in between. The CDR3 is made up of 16 amino acids. Looked up from germline, CDR1 is SGDLS and CDR2 is YYNGEE. The CDR3 protein is CASSKGTSDTKNIQYF. For the CDR3, the DNA is TGTGCCAGCAGTAAGGGAACATCGGACACCAAAAACATTCAGTACTTC.

This sequence joins TRBV28 and TRBJ2-1; 12 bases line up with TRBD2. The CDR3 sequence is 16 residues long. Losses at the gene ends were 5 bases for V and 3 bases for J; bases not matched to a gene: 5. Looked up from germline, CDR1 is MDHEN and CDR2 is SYDVKM. CDR3 in DNA: TGTGCCAGCAGTCCGGGACTAGCGGGCGGCTACAATGAGCAGTTCTTC. It codes for CASSPGLAGGYNEQFF.

About this clone itself: The sample has other DNA sequences that encode this CDR3 too. This rearrangement joins TRBV28 to TRBJ1-4; D may be TRBD1 (6 bases). Germline V CDR1 and CDR2: MDHEN, SYDVKM. The V end lost 4 bases, the J end lost 5 bases, and 14 bases lay between the germline ends. The CDR3 extends over 15 amino acids. The CDR3 reads CASSSGQPGNEKLFF. CDR3 in DNA: TGTGCCAGCAGTTCTGGACAGCCTGGGAATGAAAAACTGTTTTTT.

This rearrangement joins TRBV5-1 to TRBJ2-7; 15 positions match TRBD2. This CDR3 comprises 18 residues. J gave up 3 bases and V 0 bases, and 7 bases lay outside the gene matches. Germline V lookup: CDR1 SGHRS, CDR2 YFSETQ. The CDR3 DNA sequence: TGCGCCAGCAGCTTGGCGGGACTAGCGGGAGGTAAACTCTACGAGCAGTACTTC. Amino acid sequence: CASSLAGLAGGKLYEQYF.

The chain couples TRBV5-6 to TRBJ2-3, with TRBD2 identical over 8 bases. The CDR3 runs to 16 residues. CDR1 is SGHDT and CDR2 is YYEEEE in the germline V gene. With 0 bases clipped from V and 1 base from J, the junction kept 4 bases outside the gene matches. In nucleotides, the CDR3 is TGTGCCAGCAGCTTGGGGGCAGCGGGAGGCACAGATACGCAGTATTTT. It codes for CASSLGAAGGTDTQYF.

This chain links TRBV28 with TRBJ2-1, with D uncertain. The CDR3 runs 16 residues. Between the trimmed V and J ends, which lost 3 bases and 4 bases, there was a span of 16 bases. Germline CDR1 and CDR2: MDHEN and SYDVKM. The CDR3 loop is CASSFLRAFTYNEQFF. CDR3 DNA: TGTGCCAGCAGTTTTCTGAGAGCCTTCACTTACAATGAGCAGTTCTTC.

The chain joins TRBV30 to TRBJ2-5, with 7 bases lining up with TRBD1. This CDR3 has 13 amino acids. Germline V gene data show CDR1 as GTSNPN and CDR2 as SVGIG (reference sequence). The V and J ends lost 4 bases and 4 bases, in that order; junction bases with no gene match: 6. The CDR3 nucleotides read TGTGCCTGGAACTTACAGGGGTCAGAGACCCAGTACTTC. Translated, it gives CAWNLQGSETQYF.

The V call is TRBV29-1, the J call TRBJ2-1, with 10 bases matching TRBD2. CDR1 SQVTM and CDR2 ANQGSEA come from the germline V gene. V dropped 0 bases and J dropped 9; count of bases not matched to a gene: 5. The CDR3 consists of 14 residues. DNA for the CDR3: TGCAGCGTTGAAGATGAGCGGGAGGGCGTTGAGCAGTTCTTC. Protein product: CSVEDEREGVEQFF.

The rearrangement links TRBV19 to TRBJ2-2; D is perhaps TRBD2 (6 bases). Trimming took 3 bases from V and 6 from J, leaving 11 bases between them. Germline V CDR1 and CDR2: LNHDA, SQIVND (reference sequence). The CDR3 is 14 amino acids. This chain's CDR3 is CASSMSGRPGELFF. The CDR3 nucleotides read TGTGCCAGTAGTATGAGCGGGCGGCCCGGGGAGCTGTTTTTT.

This clone was counted a single time. The chain is built from TRBV30 and TRBJ1-2, with no clear D. The CDR3 sequence is 14 residues long. Germline V gene sequence: CDR1 GTSNPN, CDR2 SVGIG (reference sequence). V lost 3 bases and J lost 0, with 11 bases in between. The CDR3 region has the DNA TGTGCCTGGAGGGAGTCGGGGACTAACTATGGCTACACCTTC. Translating gives CAWRESGTNYGYTF.

V usage is TRBV6-5 and J usage is TRBJ1-1; no clear D. There are 14 residues in the CDR3. The germline gives CDR1 MNHEY, CDR2 SVGAGI. The V end lost 5 bases, the J end lost 0 bases, and 10 bases lay between the germline ends. CDR3: CASSREHLNTEAFF. Here the CDR3 DNA reads TGTGCCAGCAGTCGAGAGCACTTGAACACTGAAGCTTTCTTT.

The CDR3 region has the DNA TGTGCCAGCAGCTCGCTGGGGACAGGGCTCAATCAGCCCCAGCATTTT. Residues: CASSSLGTGLNQPQHF. The rearrangement uses TRBV5-6 and TRBJ1-5; 9 positions match TRBD1. This CDR3 is built from 16 residues. The germline V gene encodes CDR1 SGHDT and CDR2 YYEEEE. V dropped 3 bases and J dropped 3; count of bases not matched to a gene: 7.

This chain links TRBV9 with TRBJ2-4, with TRBD2 identical over 8 bases. The V and J ends lost 3 bases and 2 bases, in that order; junction bases with no gene match: 10. Germline values: CDR1 SGDLS, CDR2 YYNGEE. This CDR3 has 17 amino acids. The CDR3 reads CASSATTGGGSKNIQYF. The DNA of the CDR3 is TGTGCCAGCAGCGCTACCACGGGAGGGGGGTCCAAAAACATTCAGTACTTC.

The V gene is TRBV28, the J gene TRBJ2-1; TRBD2 might be the D (6 bases). CDR1 is MDHEN and CDR2 is SYDVKM in the germline V gene. CDR3 length: 14 amino acids. V lost 6 bases and J lost 7, with 16 bases in between. CDR3 region: CASSLGGRVNEQFF. The CDR3 region has the DNA TGTGCCAGCAGCCTCGGAGGGAGAGTAAATGAGCAGTTCTTC. Using reference TRBV28 and TRBJ2-1 for the parts outside the CDR3, the full variable domain is DVKVTQSSRYLVKRTGEKVFLECVQDMDHENMFWYRQDPGLGLRLIYFSYDVKMKEKGDIPEGYSVSREKKERFSLILESASTNQTSMYLCASSLGGRVNEQFFGPGTRLTVL.